This T cell receptor (beta chain) was profiled in a study of cytomegalovirus exposure and HLA in healthy donors (dated by TCRdb to the late 2010s). Study-wide context: The 500 to 700 repertoires of the first cohort and the roughly 110 validation repertoires were produced on the same platform, according to a later analysis. The aim of the study was to test whether cataloging public T cell receptors could identify signatures of past pathogen exposure. Besides the first cohort of 500 to 700 subjects, a separate validation cohort made up of roughly 120 different subjects was used. The study combined high-throughput TCR immunosequencing, statistical association of individual TCRs with disease status, and machine learning to predict cytomegalovirus infection status.

Comments on this clone: Its antigen is still unknown. There are no base qualities to consult, and no much larger clone falls within one base.

From a lookup of the germline V gene, CDR1 and CDR2 are MGHRA and YSYEKL. The CDR3 numbers 14 residues from cysteine through phenylalanine. CDR3 DNA is the only sequence kept; it has 42 bases, read in frame from the first base. V is pared back by 4 bases and J by 2 bases, with 12 bases lying between the germline termini. Receptor libraries were prepared by the immunoSEQ multiplex PCR assay. In the authors' own workflow: A statistical classification framework was developed to diagnose cytomegalovirus status using the catalog of TCR beta chain sequences. Here the immuneACCESS table is served through TCRdb, limited to in-frame sequences with V and J called. Missing clones are a known gap in these copies; in checked studies unresolved V genes cover under half, and the rest lacks a known reason. The V and J calls and clone size are taken from that table; D and trimming were inferred from the DNA. This sample comprises about 160,000 clones, just under 85% of them detected only once. 2% to 2.5% of the sample is taken by the ten largest.

The investigation overall reported the following: While some public TCRs were present in many individuals, most TCR sequences turned up only very rarely across donors. The classifier was reported to diagnose cytomegalovirus status with high specificity and sensitivity in both the original and validation cohorts. In the study, about 150 TCR beta chains were listed as associated with cytomegalovirus. According to the authors, the approach could potentially be generalized to other disease states and immunological phenotypes. The validation cohort had no HLA typing available for a later analysis, so co-occurrence within that cohort was assessed over all 110 or so repertoires. Three of the identified cytomegalovirus-associated TCR beta chains were confirmed in vitro to be specific for cytomegalovirus antigens. Of the cluster scores, approximately 95% were above 0 in a later analysis, which found that TCRs clustered in the first cohort also tended to co-occur in the 120 validation repertoires.

The donors were included in the validation cohort of 130 or so subjects, a group kept apart from the roughly 690-subject first cohort. The sequence was collected from a man aged 25-45 years in good health and CMV-seropositive. Sequenced sample: PBMCs. The chain uses TRBV4-1 and TRBJ2-7, and TRBD1 may be the D gene, going by 5 matching bases. The DNA sequence is as follows: TGCGCCAGCAGCCGAGGACACTTAACCTACGAGCAGTACTTC. Its coded protein is CASSRGHLTYEQYF.